This TCR beta chain emerged from a study of cytomegalovirus exposure and HLA in healthy donors. Regarding the study as a whole: TCR beta chains associated with HLA were, in a later analysis, more clonally expanded than equally common others. It was assumed in the presence/absence analyses that sequencing depth was roughly uniform across donors. As a later analysis showed, several of the most significant clusters appeared to be linked to common viral pathogens. Indistinguishable V segments such as TRBV6-2 and TRBV6-3 were excluded.

Per germline, CDR1 SGHTA and CDR2 FQGNSA. Trimming pared 5 bases from V and 6 bases from J, leaving 19 bases between. This CDR3 region has 16 residues. PCR used 60 Vbeta primers and 13 Jbeta primers. Some clones are missing from TCRdb's copy, which holds only in-frame ones; the method was immunoSEQ multiplex PCR. This table holds over 100,000 clones, 73% found once. Concerning this clone itself: Antigen unknown.

The V gene is TRBV7-2, the J gene TRBJ1-4; possible D gene TRBD1, 5 bases. Sequencing was carried out using PBMCs. The TCR sequence derives from a middle-aged woman in good health and CMV-seropositive. CDR3 sequence: CASSPSGTGGYEKLFF. CDR3 sequence (DNA): TGTGCCAGCAGCCCTAGTGGAACAGGCGGTTATGAAAAACTGTTTTTT.